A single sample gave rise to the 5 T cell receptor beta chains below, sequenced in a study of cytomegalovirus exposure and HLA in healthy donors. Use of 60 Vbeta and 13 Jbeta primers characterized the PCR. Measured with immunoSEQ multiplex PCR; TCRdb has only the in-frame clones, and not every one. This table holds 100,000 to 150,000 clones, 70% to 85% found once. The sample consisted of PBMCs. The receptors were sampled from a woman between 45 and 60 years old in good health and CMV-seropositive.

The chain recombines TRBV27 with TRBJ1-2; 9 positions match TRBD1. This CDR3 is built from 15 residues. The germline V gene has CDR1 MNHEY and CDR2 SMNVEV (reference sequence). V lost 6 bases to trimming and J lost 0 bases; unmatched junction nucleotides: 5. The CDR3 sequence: CASRDRTGANYGYTF. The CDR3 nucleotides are TGTGCCAGCAGGGACAGGACAGGGGCTAACTATGGCTACACCTTC.

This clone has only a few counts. The CDR3 spells CASSQVIQADTQYF. CDR3 bases: TGCGCCAGCAGCCAAGTAATCCAGGCAGATACGCAGTATTTT. This chain uses TRBV4-3 with TRBJ2-3; D uncertain. Deletions cut 1 base from V and 4 bases from J, with 9 bases between. The CDR3 runs to 14 residues. Germline-derived CDR1 and CDR2 are LGHNA and YSLEER.

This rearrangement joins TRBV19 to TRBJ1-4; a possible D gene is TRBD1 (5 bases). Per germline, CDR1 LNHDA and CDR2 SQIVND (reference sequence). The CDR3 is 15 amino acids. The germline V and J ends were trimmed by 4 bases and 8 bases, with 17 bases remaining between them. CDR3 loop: CASSNLRGGEEKLFF. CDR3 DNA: TGTGCCAGTAGTAACCTCCGGGGGGGTGAAGAAAAACTGTTTTTT.

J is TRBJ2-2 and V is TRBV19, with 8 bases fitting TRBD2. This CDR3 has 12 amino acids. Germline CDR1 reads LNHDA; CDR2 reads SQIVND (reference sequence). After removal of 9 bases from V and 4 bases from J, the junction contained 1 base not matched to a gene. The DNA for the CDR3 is TGTGCCAGCCGGGAGGGCACCGGGGAGCTGTTTTTT. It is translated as CASREGTGELFF.

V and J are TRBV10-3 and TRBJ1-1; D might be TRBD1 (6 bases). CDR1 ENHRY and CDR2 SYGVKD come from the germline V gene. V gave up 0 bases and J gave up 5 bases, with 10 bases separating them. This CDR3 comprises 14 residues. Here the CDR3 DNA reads TGTGCCATCAGTGAGTCGGTACAGGGAACTGAAGCTTTCTTT. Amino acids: CAISESVQGTEAFF.